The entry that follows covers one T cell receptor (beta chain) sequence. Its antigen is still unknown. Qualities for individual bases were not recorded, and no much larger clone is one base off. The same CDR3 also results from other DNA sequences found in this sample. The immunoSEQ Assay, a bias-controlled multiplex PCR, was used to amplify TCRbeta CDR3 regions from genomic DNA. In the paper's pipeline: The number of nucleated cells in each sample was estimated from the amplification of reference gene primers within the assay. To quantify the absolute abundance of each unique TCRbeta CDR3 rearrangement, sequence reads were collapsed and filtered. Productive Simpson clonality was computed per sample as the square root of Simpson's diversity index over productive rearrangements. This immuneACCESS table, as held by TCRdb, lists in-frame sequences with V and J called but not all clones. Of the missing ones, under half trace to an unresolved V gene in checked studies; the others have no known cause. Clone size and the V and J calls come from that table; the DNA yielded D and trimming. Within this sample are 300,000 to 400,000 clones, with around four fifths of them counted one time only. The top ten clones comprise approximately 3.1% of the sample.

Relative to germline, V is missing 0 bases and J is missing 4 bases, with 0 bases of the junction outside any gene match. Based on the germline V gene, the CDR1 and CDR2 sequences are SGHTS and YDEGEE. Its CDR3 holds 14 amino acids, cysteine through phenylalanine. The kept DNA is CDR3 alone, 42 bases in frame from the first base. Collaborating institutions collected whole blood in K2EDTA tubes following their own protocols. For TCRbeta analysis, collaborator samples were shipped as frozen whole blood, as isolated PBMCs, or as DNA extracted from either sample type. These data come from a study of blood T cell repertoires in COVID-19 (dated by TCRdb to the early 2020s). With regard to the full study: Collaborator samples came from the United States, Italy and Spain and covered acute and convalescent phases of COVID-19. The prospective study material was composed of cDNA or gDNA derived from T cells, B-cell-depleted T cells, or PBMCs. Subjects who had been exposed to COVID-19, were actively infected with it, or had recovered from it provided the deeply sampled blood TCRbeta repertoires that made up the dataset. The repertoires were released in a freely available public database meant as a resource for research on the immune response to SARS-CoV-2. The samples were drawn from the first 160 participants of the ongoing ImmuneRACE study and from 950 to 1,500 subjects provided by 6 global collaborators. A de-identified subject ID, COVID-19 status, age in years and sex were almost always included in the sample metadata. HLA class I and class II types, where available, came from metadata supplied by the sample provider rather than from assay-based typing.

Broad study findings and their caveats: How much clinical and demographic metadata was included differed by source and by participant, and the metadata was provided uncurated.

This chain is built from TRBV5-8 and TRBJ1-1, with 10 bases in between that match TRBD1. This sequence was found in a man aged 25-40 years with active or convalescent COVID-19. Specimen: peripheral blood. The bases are TGTGCCAGCAGCTTGGGGACAGGGGGCACTGAAGCTTTCTTT. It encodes CASSLGTGGTEAFF.